The clone carrying this T cell receptor beta chain was found a few times. Its antigen is currently unknown. This sample is drawn from a study of T cell repertoires in cytomegalovirus infection. Turning to the study itself: Matching HLA type and CMV infection were both indicated by public TCR beta signatures. Study-wide points: The cumulative frequency of public TCR beta families identified carriers of CMV plus the relevant HLA.

TCRdb re-called the reads through MiXCR, storing one row per CDR3 protein. Here the sample spans 160,000 or so distinct CDR3 sequences, less than 25% being singletons. Per the germline V gene, CDR1 is SEHNR and CDR2 is FQNEAQ (reference sequence). V dropped 3 bases and J dropped 6; count of bases not matched to a gene: 4. This CDR3 is 14 amino acids long. The gene calls are TRBV7-9 and TRBJ1-5; 8 nucleotides line up with TRBD1. This sequence was found in a human donor in good health (CMV status not recorded). Some clones in this sample may be carry-over from other donors' samples. Sequencing was performed on CD8+ T cells from cultured PBMCs, taken from culture after CMV antigen stimulation. The CDR3 spells CASSLDRAGQPQHF. CDR3 sequence (DNA): TGTGCCAGCAGCTTGGACAGGGCCGGTCAGCCCCAGCATTTT.